This TCR beta chain was sequenced during a study of blood T cells in healthy people across ages. Remarks on this clonotype: The antigen is undetermined. Possible read error: a much larger clone is one base away.

With a J-beta primer mix and a sample-barcoded 5' primer, a second PCR ran roughly 7 to 11 cycles. TCRdb re-analysed the 5' RACE reads in MiXCR, keeping a single row per CDR3 protein. The sample holds 650,000 or so distinct CDR3 sequences, over 40% seen once. The germline V gene has CDR1 DFQATT and CDR2 SNEGSKA (reference sequence). The CDR3 is made up of 13 amino acids. Those donating, healthy Caucasian individuals from Russia, were aged 6 to 90. Study outcomes and limitations: Among long-lived donors, naive CD4+ cells were more numerous and diversity higher than in aged donors.

J is TRBJ2-4 and V is TRBV20-1, with 12 bases matching TRBD2. The end of the DNA fits TRBJ2-5 better, so the J call may be wrong. This receptor was obtained from an elderly woman in good health. Material: blood. CDR3 amino acids: CRARGTSGETQYF. The CDR3 nucleotides read TGCAGGGCTAGGGGGACTAGCGGGGAGACCCAGTACTTC.